The T cell receptor beta chain described here comes from a study of OX40 agonist ivuxolimab in advanced cancers. Overall study context: Patients took ivuxolimab, an agonistic anti-OX40 (CD134) antibody.

In germline, CDR1 is MNHNS, CDR2 SASEGT. The CDR3 loop spans 13 amino acids. Trimming stripped 1 base from V and 5 bases from J, with 9 bases between. In its sample, this clone was seen a few times. Additional DNA sequences in this sample encode the identical CDR3. Here immunoSEQ multiplex PCR was the method, and the copy in TCRdb shows in-frame clones only, minus some. The table records fewer than 70,000 clones, around 90% of them present only once. The sequencing used CD4+ or CD8+ T cells sorted from blood, collected in a trial of the OX40 agonist ivuxolimab. The chain links TRBV6-1 to TRBJ2-7; D possibly matches TRBD1 or TRBD2 (5 bases each). This clonotype was obtained from an adult with an advanced solid tumor such as melanoma, head and neck, liver or kidney cancer. The CDR3 DNA reads as TGTGCCAGCAGTGAAGTTCGGGGCGACGAGCAGTACTTC. This codes for CASSEVRGDEQYF.